This T cell receptor beta chain was documented in a study of CD8 T cells in Susac syndrome (dated by TCRdb to the late 2010s). Notes on the research overall: Repertoire sequencing was used to test whether CD8+ T cell activation and differentiation in Susac syndrome was antigen driven. Study-level results and caveats: The TCR sequencing and HLA analysis was acknowledged to have included a relatively small number of individuals.

Comments on this clonotype: Its target antigen remains unknown. No much larger clonotype is one base removed from it; base qualities were not supplied.

RNA was extracted using the RNeasy kit, and about 0.45 to 1 ug of the RNA was reverse transcribed with random hexamers. The immunoSEQ multiplex PCR assay, covering 54 Vbeta and 13 Jbeta segments, was used to amplify TCR beta CDR3 regions. To correct PCR amplification bias, a synthetic template baseline was used for both primer optimization and computational correction. The original methods were these. Only productive sequences were kept, with reads annotated to V, D and J genes according to IMGT and analyzed in immunoSEQ Analyzer. To calculate clonality, Shannon entropy was normalized by log2 of the number of productive unique sequences and then subtracted from one. Public and private clones were assessed among the 100 most prevalent clones of each patient and control. Clones were defined as Susac-specific when absent from the healthy and MS cohorts, from over 950 published viral clones and from other ImmuneACCESS disease sequences. TCRdb's own reprocessing of the public reads used fastp at Q25 and MiXCR and kept productive beta chains. All rows with the same CDR3 protein become a single entry with the most common DNA and genes. These V and J calls are TCRdb output, not the study's own analysis. The sample profile shows about 150,000 distinct CDR3 sequences; 92% of them were found once. Roughly 0.08% of the sample comes from the top ten.

High-throughput TCR beta sequencing profiled peripheral blood CD8+ and CD4+ T cells from healthy donors, Susac syndrome patients and multiple sclerosis patients. Healthy donors were age- and sex-matched controls. CD8+ TEMRA cells were enriched by FACS, while bulk CD8+ and CD4+ T cells were purified by magnetic negative isolation. Blood was drawn into EDTA tubes, processed within 24 hours, and PBMCs were isolated by density gradient centrifugation. PBMCs intended for TCR sequencing were cryopreserved in liquid nitrogen and thawed later in a water bath at 37 degrees C. A purity of at least 90% was achieved for sorted or isolated CD4+, CD8+ and CD8+ TEMRA cells. V sheds 2 bases and J sheds 5 bases, leaving 6 bases between their ends. The germline V gene (reference sequence) sets CDR1 to LNHDA and CDR2 to SQIVND. Taken from cysteine to phenylalanine, the CDR3 has 12 residues. Just CDR3 DNA is preserved here, 36 bases in frame from base 1.

This sequence originates from a human donor in good health. The specimen was CD4+ T cells from PBMCs. The V gene is TRBV19 and the J gene is TRBJ1-2, with the D gene too uncertain to name. For the CDR3, the sequence is CASSIFWYGYTF. The sequenced DNA is TGTGCCAGTAGTATATTCTGGTATGGCTACACCTTC.